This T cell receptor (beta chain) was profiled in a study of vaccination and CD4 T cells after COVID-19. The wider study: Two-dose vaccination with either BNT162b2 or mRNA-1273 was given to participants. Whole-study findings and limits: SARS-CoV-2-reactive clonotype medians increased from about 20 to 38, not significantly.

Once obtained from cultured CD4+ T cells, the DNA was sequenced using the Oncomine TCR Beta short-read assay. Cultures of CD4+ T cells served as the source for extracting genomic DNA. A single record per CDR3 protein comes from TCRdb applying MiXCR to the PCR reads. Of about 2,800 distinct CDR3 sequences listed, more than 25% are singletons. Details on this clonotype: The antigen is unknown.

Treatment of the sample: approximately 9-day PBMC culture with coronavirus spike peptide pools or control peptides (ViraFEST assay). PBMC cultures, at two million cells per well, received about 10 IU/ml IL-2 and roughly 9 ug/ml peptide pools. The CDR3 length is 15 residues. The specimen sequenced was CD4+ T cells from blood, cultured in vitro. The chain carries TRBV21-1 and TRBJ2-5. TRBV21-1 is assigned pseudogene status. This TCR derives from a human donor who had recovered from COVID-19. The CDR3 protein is CASSKPQRPQETQYF. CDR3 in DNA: TGTGCCAGCAGCAAACCGCAGAGACCACAAGAGACCCAGTACTTC.